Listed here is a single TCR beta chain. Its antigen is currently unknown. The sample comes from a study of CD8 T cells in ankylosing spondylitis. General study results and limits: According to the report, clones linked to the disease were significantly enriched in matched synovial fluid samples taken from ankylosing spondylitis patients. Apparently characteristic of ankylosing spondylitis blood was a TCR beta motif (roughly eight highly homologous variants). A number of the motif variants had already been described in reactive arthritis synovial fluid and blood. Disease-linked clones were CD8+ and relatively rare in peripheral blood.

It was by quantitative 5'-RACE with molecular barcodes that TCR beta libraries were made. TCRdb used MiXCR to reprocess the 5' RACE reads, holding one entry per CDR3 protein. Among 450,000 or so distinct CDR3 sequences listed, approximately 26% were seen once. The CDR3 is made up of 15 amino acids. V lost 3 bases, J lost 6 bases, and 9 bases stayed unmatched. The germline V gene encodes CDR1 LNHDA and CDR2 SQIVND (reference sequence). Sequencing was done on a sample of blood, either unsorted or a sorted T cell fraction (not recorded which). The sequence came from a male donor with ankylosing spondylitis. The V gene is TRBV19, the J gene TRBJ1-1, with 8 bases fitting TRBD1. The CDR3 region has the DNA TGTGCCAGTAGTATGTCGGACAGGGTTCGTCCTGAAGCTTTCTTT. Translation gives CASSMSDRVRPEAFF.